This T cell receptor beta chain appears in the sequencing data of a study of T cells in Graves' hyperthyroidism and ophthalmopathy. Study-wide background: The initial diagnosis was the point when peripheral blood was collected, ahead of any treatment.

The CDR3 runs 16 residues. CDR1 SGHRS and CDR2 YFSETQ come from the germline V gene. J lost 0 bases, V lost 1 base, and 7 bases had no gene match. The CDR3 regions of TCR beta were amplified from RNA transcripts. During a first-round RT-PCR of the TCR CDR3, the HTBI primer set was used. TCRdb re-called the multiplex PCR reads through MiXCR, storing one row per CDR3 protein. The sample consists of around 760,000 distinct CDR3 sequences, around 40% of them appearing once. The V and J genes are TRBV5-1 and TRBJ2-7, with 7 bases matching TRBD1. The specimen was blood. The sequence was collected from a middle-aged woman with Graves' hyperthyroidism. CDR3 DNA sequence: TGCGCCAGCAGCTTGACTGGACAGGTTTACTCCTACGAGCAGTACTTC. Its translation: CASSLTGQVYSYEQYF.